The 26 T cell receptor beta chains given below trace back to one sample, sequenced in a study of shared clonotypes between healthy human individuals. Naive CD8 cells lacked CD45RO, underwent positive selection for CCR7 and left out terminally differentiated effector memory CD45RA+ cells. Clones were sequenced by immunoSEQ multiplex PCR, and TCRdb holds only the in-frame ones, with some missing. The sample has fewer than 850,000 clones; 95% to 97% are singletons. Sequenced material: naive CD8+ T cells sorted from blood. Every receptor here comes from a man aged 25-45 years in good health.

This chain links TRBV27 with TRBJ2-7; the match to TRBD2 covers 8 bases. V shed 4 bases and J 5 bases; nucleotides not matched to a gene: 13. There are 16 residues in the CDR3. Per the germline V gene, CDR1 is MNHEY and CDR2 is SMNVEV (reference sequence). CDR3 bases: TGTGCCAGCAGTTCGCTAGGGACGGGAGGGCCCGACGAGCAGTACTTC. This translates into CASSSLGTGGPDEQYF.

The DNA for the CDR3 is TGTGCCAGCAGTGCCTCACAGGGTTGGAATCAGCCCCAGCATTTT. Residues: CASSASQGWNQPQHF. V and J are TRBV25-1 and TRBJ1-5, with TRBD1 as a possible D gene (6 bases). Per the germline V gene, CDR1 is MGHDK and CDR2 is SYGVNS. The CDR3 totals 15 residues. Deletions cut 4 bases from V and 4 bases from J, with 14 bases between.

The chain recombines TRBV6-5 with TRBJ2-3, with D unresolved. V was clipped by 4 bases and J by 3 bases, with 8 bases between them. This CDR3 is 13 amino acids long. Per the germline V gene, CDR1 is MNHEY and CDR2 is SVGAGI. The CDR3 bases are TGTGCCAGCAGTTGGACCTTTACAGATACGCAGTATTTT. Its translation is CASSWTFTDTQYF.

The chain is built from TRBV11-2 and TRBJ2-7; TRBD1 is a possible D gene (6 bases). Germline values: CDR1 SGHAT, CDR2 FQNNGV. The length of the CDR3 is 17 residues. The V end lost 0 bases, the J end lost 3 bases, and 18 bases lay between the germline ends. The CDR3 here is CASSLEGSGVELYEQYF. DNA of the CDR3: TGTGCCAGCAGCTTAGAGGGGTCAGGGGTCGAACTCTACGAGCAGTACTTC.

The V and J genes are TRBV7-8 and TRBJ2-6; D not certain. This CDR3 has 14 residues. Germline CDR1 SGHVS, CDR2 FQNEAQ. The V end lost 4 bases, the J end lost 0 bases, and 4 bases lay between the germline ends. The CDR3 bases are TGTGCCAGCAGCTCGAACTCTGGGGCCAACGTCCTGACTTTC. Its translation is CASSSNSGANVLTF.

CDR3 residues: CASSLDPTEQYF. The CDR3 DNA reads TGTGCCAGCAGCTTGGATCCGACCGAGCAGTACTTC. The chain uses TRBV5-4 and TRBJ2-7; D is ambiguous. Looked up from germline, CDR1 is SGHNT and CDR2 is YYREEE (reference sequence). The CDR3 extends over 12 amino acids. V was shortened by 0 bases and J by 6 bases, with 7 bases between the two germline ends.

The chain joins TRBV9 to TRBJ2-3; TRBD2 is a possible D gene (5 bases). Trimming pared 3 bases from V and 15 bases from J, leaving 17 bases between. The CDR3 loop spans 12 amino acids. Per germline, CDR1 SGDLS and CDR2 YYNGEE. The CDR3 DNA reads as TGTGCCAGCAGCGCTGGACTCGGTGTCCAATATTTT. It codes for CASSAGLGVQYF.

CDR3 in amino acids: CASSPTRRSSYNEQFF. The DNA for the CDR3 is TGTGCCAGCAGCCCAACCCGACGGAGCTCCTACAATGAGCAGTTCTTC. V usage is TRBV11-2 and J usage is TRBJ2-1; no clear D. The V gene lost 5 bases and the J gene lost 0 bases, with 14 bases spanning the gap. CDR3 length: 16 residues. CDR1 and CDR2 from the germline V gene are SGHAT and FQNNGV.

The V and J genes are TRBV6-5 and TRBJ1-3; D unclear. The ends were cut back, 0 bases at V and 11 bases at J, with 17 bases in the middle. The V gene's germline CDR1 is MNHEY and CDR2 SVGAGI. This CDR3 has 15 amino acids. CDR3 amino acids: CASSYSIAGQVAIYF. CDR3 DNA: TGTGCCAGCAGTTACTCGATAGCAGGTCAAGTCGCCATATATTTT.

This rearrangement joins TRBV5-6 to TRBJ2-1; perhaps TRBD2 as D (5 bases). V was trimmed by 1 base and J by 0 bases, leaving 8 bases between them. Germline loops: CDR1 SGHDT, CDR2 YYEEEE. There are 15 residues in the CDR3. The CDR3 sequence: CASSLWESSYNEQFF. For the CDR3, the DNA is TGTGCCAGCAGCTTGTGGGAGAGCTCCTACAATGAGCAGTTCTTC. The full variable domain, completed using reference TRBV5-6 and TRBJ2-1, is DAGVTQSPTHLIKTRGQQVTLRCSPKSGHDTVSWYQQALGQGPQFIFQYYEEEERQRGNFPDRFSGHQFPNYSSELNVNALLLGDSALYLCASSLWESSYNEQFFGPGTRLTVL.

This chain links TRBV27 with TRBJ2-1; D uncertain. Trimming cost V 5 bases and J 0 bases, with 8 bases left between them. CDR1 MNHEY and CDR2 SMNVEV come from the germline V gene (reference sequence). This CDR3 is 14 amino acids long. The CDR3 is CASSIGNSYNEQFF. DNA of the CDR3: TGTGCCAGCAGTATAGGCAACTCCTACAATGAGCAGTTCTTC.

The chain employs TRBV10-3 and TRBJ2-7, with unresolved D. V was pared by 3 bases and J by 5 bases, with 14 bases between. Germline V lookup: CDR1 ENHRY, CDR2 SYGVKD. The CDR3 length is 14 residues. The CDR3 region has the DNA TGTGCCATCAGTGATCTTGGTCTATTTGACGAGCAGTACTTC. Amino acids: CAISDLGLFDEQYF.

The chain is built from TRBV6-5 and TRBJ2-7; TRBD1 agrees at 10 bases. The CDR3 extends over 14 amino acids. Germline-derived CDR1 and CDR2 are MNHEY and SVGAGI. V lost 7 bases and J lost 2; bases outside the gene matches: 5. CDR3 sequence reads: CASKTGTGAYEQYF. In DNA form, the CDR3 reads TGTGCCAGCAAAACCGGGACAGGGGCCTACGAGCAGTACTTC.

Regarding this clone: This sample also contains other DNA sequences that code for the same CDR3. The gene calls are TRBV7-9 and TRBJ2-1, with 10 bases aligning to TRBD2. The length of the CDR3 is 15 residues. Germline CDR1 reads SEHNR; CDR2 reads FQNEAQ (reference sequence). The junction had 1 base not matched to a gene; V was cut back by 1 base and J by 4 bases. The CDR3 DNA is TGTGCCAGCAGCTTAGTACTAGCGGGATACAATGAGCAGTTCTTC. It specifies CASSLVLAGYNEQFF.

The chain is built from TRBV7-8 and TRBJ2-7, with 7 nucleotides matching TRBD1. The germline gives CDR1 SGHVS, CDR2 FQNEAQ. The CDR3 has 17 amino acids. V shed 1 base and J 7 bases; nucleotides not matched to a gene: 16. CDR3 residues: CASSLEGAGRTYWEQYF. DNA for the CDR3: TGTGCCAGCAGCTTAGAGGGGGCAGGCCGGACCTACTGGGAGCAGTACTTC. Full variable domain (rest looked up from reference TRBV7-8 and TRBJ2-7): GAGVSQSPRYKVAKRGQDVALRCDPISGHVSLFWYQQALGQGPEFLTYFQNEAQLDKSGLPSDRFFAERPEGSVSTLKIQRTQQEDSAVYLCASSLEGAGRTYWEQYFGPGTRLTVT.

This chain connects TRBV30 to TRBJ2-5; possible D gene TRBD1, 6 bases. The CDR3 runs 14 residues. Germline V gene lookup returns CDR1 GTSNPN and CDR2 SVGIG (reference sequence). Trimming took off 5 bases at V and 5 bases at J, with 18 bases between the two ends. The chain's CDR3 is CAWDTGQLLETQYF. CDR3 in DNA: TGTGCCTGGGATACTGGACAGCTCCTTGAGACCCAGTACTTC.

This sequence joins TRBV7-9 and TRBJ2-7; possibly TRBD1 for D (5 bases). V shed 1 base and J shed 0 bases, with 10 bases lying between them. Germline V gives CDR1 SEHNR, CDR2 FQNEAQ (reference sequence). The CDR3 is 15 amino acids. CDR3: CASSLVGRVSYEQYF. CDR3 coding DNA: TGTGCCAGCAGCTTAGTCGGCAGGGTCTCCTACGAGCAGTACTTC.

V gene TRBV11-2 combines with J gene TRBJ2-4; D gene unclear. CDR1 SGHAT and CDR2 FQNNGV come from the germline V gene. V was pared by 5 bases and J by 6 bases, with 8 bases between. This CDR3 region has 12 residues. The CDR3 nucleotides are TGTGCCAGCAGCGTCATCGTAAACATTCAGTACTTC. This gives the protein CASSVIVNIQYF.

As to this clone: At one boundary the junction diverges from the germline segment, which might be a read error. The chain has TRBV5-1 and TRBJ1-1; no firm D call. This CDR3 is 10 amino acids long. CDR1 and CDR2 from the germline V gene are SGHRS and YFSETQ. The CDR3 loop reads CASSLYRPVF. In DNA, the CDR3 is TGCGCCAGCAGCTTGTACCGGCCAGTCTTT.

V gene TRBV15 combines with J gene TRBJ2-2; perhaps TRBD2 as D (6 bases). Trimming removed 9 bases at V and 4 bases at J, with 15 bases between. The V gene's germline CDR1 is LNHNV and CDR2 YYDKDF (reference sequence). The CDR3 consists of 14 residues. The CDR3 reads CATMGGRSTGELFF. The CDR3 coding sequence is TGTGCCACAATGGGGGGACGGAGCACCGGGGAGCTGTTTTTT. Drawing the rest from reference TRBV15 and TRBJ2-2, the complete variable domain is DAMVIQNPRYQVTQFGKPVTLSCSQTLNHNVMYWYQQKSSQAPKLLFHYYDKDFNNEADTPDNFQSRRPNTSFCFLDIRSPGLGDTAMYLCATMGGRSTGELFFGEGSRLTVL.

This chain uses TRBV7-9 with TRBJ2-2; TRBD2 matches at 10 bases. The germline V gene encodes CDR1 SEHNR and CDR2 FQNEAQ (reference sequence). The V gene end was trimmed by 5 bases and the J gene end by 1 base; junction bases not matched to a gene: 13. This CDR3 is 19 amino acids long. CDR3 in amino acids: CASSRMVLAGGLNTGELFF. The CDR3 DNA sequence: TGTGCCAGCAGCCGGATGGTTTTAGCGGGAGGCCTGAACACCGGGGAGCTGTTTTTT.

J is TRBJ2-7 and V is TRBV4-1; 7 bases map to TRBD2. The junction had 7 bases not matched to a gene; V was cut back by 0 bases and J by 2 bases. Per the germline V gene, CDR1 is MGHRA and CDR2 is YSYEKL. The CDR3 is 16 amino acids. CDR3 nucleotide sequence: TGCGCCAGCAGCCAAGATTTGTCCCGGGGGGCCTACGAGCAGTACTTC. Translated, it gives CASSQDLSRGAYEQYF.

This chain connects TRBV6-5 to TRBJ2-3; D unresolved. CDR1 and CDR2 from the germline V gene are MNHEY and SVGAGI. There are 11 residues in the CDR3. V lost 8 bases and J 2 bases, leaving 5 bases between the germline ends. CDR3 loop: CASGVTDTQYF. The CDR3 DNA reads TGTGCCAGCGGGGTCACAGATACGCAGTATTTT.

The rearrangement uses TRBV7-9 and TRBJ2-2, with 7 bases fitting TRBD1. Germline V gene lookup returns CDR1 SEHNR and CDR2 FQNEAQ (reference sequence). Trimming at V came to 5 bases and at J to 1 base, leaving 7 bases not matched to a gene. The CDR3 length is 16 residues. The CDR3 spells CASSTRTGRNTGELFF. The CDR3, as DNA: TGTGCCAGCAGCACTCGGACAGGCCGGAACACCGGGGAGCTGTTTTTT.

The chain joins TRBV27 to TRBJ1-1, with D perhaps TRBD1 (5 bases). This CDR3 region has 15 residues. Germline CDR1 reads MNHEY; CDR2 reads SMNVEV (reference sequence). V gave up 0 bases and J gave up 1 base, with 9 bases separating them. CDR3 bases: TGTGCCAGCAGTTTATCCAGCACAGGGAACACTGAAGCTTTCTTT. Translated: CASSLSSTGNTEAFF.

This chain uses TRBV30 with TRBJ2-7; 10 positions match TRBD2. CDR3 length: 12 amino acids. Per germline, CDR1 GTSNPN and CDR2 SVGIG (reference sequence). J lost 3 bases, V lost 7 bases, and 3 bases had no gene match. CDR3 sequence reads: CAYTSGNYEQYF. CDR3 bases: TGTGCCTATACTAGCGGGAACTACGAGCAGTACTTC.